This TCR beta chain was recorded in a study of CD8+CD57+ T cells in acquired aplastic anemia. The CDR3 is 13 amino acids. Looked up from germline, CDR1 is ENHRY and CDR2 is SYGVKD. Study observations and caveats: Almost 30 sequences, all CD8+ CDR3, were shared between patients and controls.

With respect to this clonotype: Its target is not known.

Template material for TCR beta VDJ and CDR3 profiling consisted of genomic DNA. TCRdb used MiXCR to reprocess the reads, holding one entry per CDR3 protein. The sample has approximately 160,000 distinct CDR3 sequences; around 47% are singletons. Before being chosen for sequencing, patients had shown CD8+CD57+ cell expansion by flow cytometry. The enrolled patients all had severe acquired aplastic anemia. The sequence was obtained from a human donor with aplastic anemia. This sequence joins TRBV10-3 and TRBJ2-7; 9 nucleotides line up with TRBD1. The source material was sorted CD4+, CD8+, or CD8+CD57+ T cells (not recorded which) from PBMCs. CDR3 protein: CASSTGGGYEQYV. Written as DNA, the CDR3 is TGTGCCAGCAGTACAGGGGGCGGATACGAGCAGTACGTC.